The 27 T cell receptor beta chains below were found in one sample sequenced in a study of blood T cells in healthy people across ages. Primed by a sample-barcoded 5' primer and a J-beta primer mix, a second PCR proceeded for about 6 to 11 cycles. TCRdb reanalysed the 5' RACE reads using MiXCR and keeps one entry per CDR3 protein. The table has 730,000 or so distinct CDR3 sequences, approximately 40% seen once. Sequenced: blood. The receptors originated from a man older than 75 in good health.

The chain uses TRBV5-1 and TRBJ2-1; 12 nucleotides line up with TRBD2. The CDR3 is made up of 17 amino acids. Germline values: CDR1 SGHRS, CDR2 YFSETQ. V was clipped by 3 bases and J by 6 bases; unmatched bases: 10. Here the CDR3 DNA reads TGCGCCAGCAGCTCCTCCCCGAGACTAGCGGGAGTCAATGAGCAGTTCTTC. Amino acids: CASSSSPRLAGVNEQFF.

J is TRBJ2-5 and V is TRBV7-3; possibly TRBD2 for D (6 bases). The CDR3 sequence is 16 residues long. V lost 5 bases, J lost 4 bases, and 20 bases lay in between. Germline V CDR1 and CDR2: SGHTA, FQGTGA. The CDR3 bases are TGTGCCAGCAGCAGAGGGGCGGGAAGGATGGGAGAGACCCAGTACTTC. This codes for CASSRGAGRMGETQYF.

Points on this clonotype: A much larger clone sits a single nucleotide away, making a read error possible. The chain employs TRBV20-1 and TRBJ2-1, with D perhaps matching TRBD2 (5 bases). CDR3 size: 15 residues. Germline V lookup: CDR1 DFQATT, CDR2 SNEGSKA (reference sequence). V lost 3 bases and J lost 9, with 21 bases in between. The CDR3 coding sequence is TGCAGTGCTAGTGAACCGACTGGCGGGTTGGCTGAGCAGTTCTTC. Amino acids: CSASEPTGGLAEQFF.

The chain has TRBV7-2 and TRBJ2-1; D is undetermined. V lost 1 base and J 8 bases, leaving 12 bases between the germline ends. Germline CDR1 reads SGHTA; CDR2 reads FQGNSA. The CDR3 runs 14 residues. The CDR3 DNA reads TGTGCCAGCAGCTTAGATGGGATGGGCGATGAGCAGTTCTTC. It encodes CASSLDGMGDEQFF.

The V and J genes are TRBV6-2 or TRBV6-3 and TRBJ1-1; D gene uncertain. CDR3 size: 13 residues. CDR1 is MNHEY, CDR2 SVGEGT, per germline. Trimming left V 8 bases short and J 1 base short, with 11 bases between. CDR3 coding DNA: TGTGCCAGCCTCGGAGGGCCGAACACTGAAGCTTTCTTT. It encodes CASLGGPNTEAFF.

The rearrangement uses TRBV6-6 and TRBJ2-7; unclear D gene. V was clipped by 4 bases and J by 3 bases, with 10 bases between them. Germline V gene data show CDR1 as MNHNY and CDR2 as SVGAGI (reference sequence). There are 13 residues in the CDR3. The CDR3: CASSSQEDYEQYF. CDR3 coding DNA: TGTGCCAGCAGTTCCCAAGAAGACTACGAGCAGTACTTC.

The rearrangement links TRBV12-5 to TRBJ1-5; 7 nucleotides line up with TRBD1. With V trimmed by 1 base and J by 6 bases, 6 bases remained unmatched. Germline V lookup: CDR1 LGHNT, CDR2 FRNRAP. The CDR3 contains 15 residues. CDR3: CASGLGQGGSQPQHF. The CDR3 bases are TGTGCTAGTGGTTTGGGACAGGGAGGTTCTCAGCCCCAGCATTTT.

The J gene is TRBJ2-5, the V gene TRBV20-1, with D uncertain. The germline V gene has CDR1 DFQATT and CDR2 SNEGSKA (reference sequence). There are 13 residues in the CDR3. CDR3 sequence reads: CAEKERDQETQYF. The CDR3, as DNA: TGCGCGGAGAAAGAGCGAGACCAAGAGACCCAGTACTTC.

This clonotype was found once. The rearrangement uses TRBV28 and TRBJ2-7; D not certain. The CDR3 is 13 amino acids. V was shortened by 8 bases and J by 4 bases, with 15 bases between the two germline ends. From germline, CDR1 is MDHEN and CDR2 SYDVKM. In DNA form, the CDR3 reads TGTGCCAGCTTACAAGGAAAGGGTTACGAGCAGTACTTC. Protein product: CASLQGKGYEQYF.

Remarks on this clonotype: This may be a read error, as it is one base from a much larger clone. The chain combines TRBV6-2 or TRBV6-3 with TRBJ2-1; D is possibly TRBD1 (6 bases). Deletions cut 5 bases from V and 7 bases from J, with 12 bases between. The CDR3 length is 13 residues. Germline loops: CDR1 MNHEY, CDR2 SVGEGT. This chain's CDR3 is CASSDLTGNEQFF. CDR3 DNA sequence: TGTGCCAGCAGTGACCTGACAGGAAATGAGCAGTTCTTC.

A few counts support this clonotype. V is TRBV3-1 and J is TRBJ2-1; no clear D. Germline V gene sequence: CDR1 LGHDT, CDR2 YNNKEL (reference sequence). V was shortened by 3 bases and J by 8 bases, with 17 bases between the two germline ends. This CDR3 region has 15 residues. CDR3 loop: CASSQPGLQRDEQFF. The CDR3 DNA reads as TGTGCCAGCAGCCAGCCGGGCCTCCAACGGGATGAGCAGTTCTTC.

As regards this clonotype: One junction end does not reproduce the germline sequence, and a read error may be involved. V is TRBV5-1 and J is TRBJ2-3, with D possibly TRBD1 on 6 matching bases. The length of the CDR3 is 15 residues. The germline V gene encodes CDR1 SGHRS and CDR2 YFSETQ. The CDR3 DNA reads as TGCGGCAGCAGCTTGCGTCGTACAGGGCGAGATACGCAGTATTTT. Protein product: CGSSLRRTGRDTQYF.

This sequence joins TRBV6-2 or TRBV6-3 and TRBJ2-2, with D possibly TRBD2 on 6 matching bases. Trimming removed 2 bases from V and 6 bases from J, with 16 bases in between. CDR1 and CDR2 from the germline V gene are MNHEY and SVGEGT. The CDR3 totals 16 residues. The chain's CDR3 is CASSYPLAMGPGELFF. CDR3 nucleotide sequence: TGTGCCAGCAGTTACCCCCTAGCGATGGGTCCCGGGGAGCTGTTTTTT.

J is TRBJ2-3 and V is TRBV2; TRBD2 aligns across 16 bases. The CDR3 extends over 19 amino acids. Germline assignment: CDR1 SNHLY and CDR2 FYNNEI. J was trimmed by 4 bases and V by 7 bases; bases with no gene match: 14. CDR3 sequence (DNA): TGTGCCAGCAACGATCAACCGGGACTAGCGGGGGGGACGGCAGATACGCAGTATTTT. It specifies CASNDQPGLAGGTADTQYF.

The gene calls are TRBV9 and TRBJ1-3; no clear D. Germline-derived CDR1 and CDR2 are SGDLS and YYNGEE. V shed 3 bases and J shed 0 bases, with 10 bases lying between them. The length of the CDR3 is 15 residues. CDR3 in amino acids: CASSALQDSGNTIYF. CDR3 coding DNA: TGTGCCAGCAGCGCCTTGCAGGACTCTGGAAACACCATATATTTT.

The chain carries TRBV20-1 and TRBJ1-2; TRBD1 agrees at 9 bases. Looked up from germline, CDR1 is DFQATT and CDR2 is SNEGSKA (reference sequence). The CDR3 runs to 14 residues. Germline trimming cut 0 bases from V and 8 bases from J; bases unmatched to any gene: 7. CDR3 sequence (DNA): TGCAGTGCTAGAGACGACAGGGGGTCAGGAGGCTACACCTTC. Its protein is CSARDDRGSGGYTF.

The chain's CDR3 is CASSQPREKLFF. CDR3 bases: TGTGCCAGCAGCCAACCTCGTGAAAAACTGTTTTTT. J is TRBJ1-4 and V is TRBV3-1; D is uncertain. From germline, CDR1 is LGHDT and CDR2 YNNKEL (reference sequence). The ends were cut back, 2 bases at V and 7 bases at J, with 5 bases in the middle. The CDR3 is 12 residues long.

J is TRBJ1-2 and V is TRBV7-9; no definite D call. This CDR3 has 13 amino acids. Trimming left V 1 base short and J 4 bases short, with 7 bases between. Per germline, CDR1 SEHNR and CDR2 FQNEAQ (reference sequence). The DNA for the CDR3 is TGTGCCAGCAGCTTAGGTCGGTTCTATGGCTACACCTTC. Translation gives CASSLGRFYGYTF. Supplemented by reference TRBV7-9 and TRBJ1-2, the full variable domain reads DTGVSQNPRHKITKRGQNVTFRCDPISEHNRLYWYRQTLGQGPEFLTYFQNEAQLEKSRLLSDRFSAERPKGSFSTLEIQRTEQGDSAMYLCASSLGRFYGYTFGSGTRLTVV.

J is TRBJ2-7 and V is TRBV20-1; 12 bases map to TRBD2. The germline V gene encodes CDR1 DFQATT and CDR2 SNEGSKA (reference sequence). This CDR3 is 15 amino acids long. Trimming cost V 4 bases and J 2 bases; bases outside gene matches: 6. The CDR3 region has the DNA TGCAGTGCTAAACGACTAGCGGGAGTCCCCTACGAGCAGTACTTC. Its translation is CSAKRLAGVPYEQYF.

The chain combines TRBV15 with TRBJ2-1; 10 nucleotides align to TRBD1. V lost 3 bases and J lost 4; bases outside the gene matches: 3. Germline V CDR1 and CDR2: LNHNV, YYDKDF (reference sequence). The CDR3 sequence is 15 residues long. CDR3 DNA sequence: TGTGCCACCAGCAGTAGACAGGGGGCGTACAATGAGCAGTTCTTC. It is translated as CATSSRQGAYNEQFF.

A single count supports this clonotype. A single base separates this from a much larger clone, so it may be a read error. V and J are TRBV29-1 and TRBJ2-7; 10 bases agree with TRBD1. Trimming cost V 6 bases and J 7 bases; bases outside gene matches: 12. In germline, CDR1 is SQVTM, CDR2 ANQGSEA. The CDR3 contains 14 residues. Here the CDR3 DNA reads TGCAGCGTAGACAGGGGGCAAATCGACAATGAGCAGTACTTC. Its translation: CSVDRGQIDNEQYF.

The chain has TRBV20-1 and TRBJ2-1, with TRBD2 identical over 10 bases. Germline CDR1 is DFQATT and CDR2 is SNEGSKA (reference sequence). The trim removed 1 base at V and 9 bases at J, leaving 9 bases unmatched. The CDR3 runs 15 residues. CDR3 residues: CSARVQAGGGGEQFF. The CDR3 coding sequence is TGCAGTGCTAGAGTCCAAGCGGGAGGGGGAGGTGAGCAGTTCTTC.

The chain has TRBV20-1 and TRBJ2-5; a weak D match, TRBD1 (6 bases). The DNA end is more similar to TRBJ2-7, so the J call may be wrong. Germline V CDR1 and CDR2: DFQATT, SNEGSKA (reference sequence). The CDR3 totals 14 residues. DNA for the CDR3: TGCAGTGCTAGAGGCCAGGGGCCGCCGTACGAGCAGTACTTC. Translating gives CSARGQGPPYEQYF.

With respect to this clonotype: This could be a read error, since a much larger clone is one nucleotide away. The chain has TRBV12-3 or TRBV12-4 and TRBJ2-1; 8 bases match TRBD1. This CDR3 spans 15 amino acids. The CDR3 bases are TGTACCAGCACCATCACAGGGGGACTGAACAATGAGCAGTTCTTC. As protein: CTSTITGGLNNEQFF.

This clonotype has a handful of counts. The genes are TRBV20-1 and TRBJ2-1; 10 bases fit TRBD2. The CDR3 spans 14 residues. V lost 1 base to trimming and J lost 5 bases; unmatched junction nucleotides: 2. The germline V gene encodes CDR1 DFQATT and CDR2 SNEGSKA (reference sequence). The CDR3 region is CSARAGTSDNEQFF. CDR3 nucleotides: TGCAGTGCTAGAGCCGGGACTAGCGACAATGAGCAGTTCTTC.

The sample holds many counts of this clonotype. The chain recombines TRBV20-1 with TRBJ2-3; 13 bases agree with TRBD2. Germline V gene sequence: CDR1 DFQATT, CDR2 SNEGSKA (reference sequence). This CDR3 has 16 residues. The junction had 9 bases not matched to a gene; V was cut back by 4 bases and J by 5 bases. The CDR3 nucleotides read TGCAGTGCTACCCTAGGACTAGCGGGAGTTATAGATACGCAGTATTTT. Amino acids: CSATLGLAGVIDTQYF.

The CDR3 sequence is CASSFMGQGRNTEAFF. The CDR3 DNA is TGTGCCAGCAGCTTCATGGGACAGGGAAGGAACACTGAAGCTTTCTTT. The chain links TRBV7-9 to TRBJ1-1; the match to TRBD1 covers 9 bases. The CDR3 length is 16 residues. The germline CDR1 and CDR2 sequences are SEHNR and FQNEAQ (reference sequence). V shed 3 bases, J shed 1 base, and the junction held 6 bases outside the gene matches.